These 27 T cell receptor beta chains came from one sample sequenced in a study of shared clonotypes between healthy human individuals. Here immunoSEQ multiplex PCR was the method, and the copy in TCRdb shows in-frame clones only, minus some. The sample has around 720,000 clones, about 80% seen once. What was sequenced was memory CD4+ T cells sorted from blood. This sample's subset: CD45RA-negative fraction. The receptors originated from a woman aged 25 to 39 in good health.

The rearrangement uses TRBV2 and TRBJ2-3; 11 nucleotides line up with TRBD2. Germline-derived CDR1 and CDR2 are SNHLY and FYNNEI. The V gene end was trimmed by 7 bases and the J gene end by 2 bases; junction bases not matched to a gene: 8. The CDR3 sequence is 16 residues long. As DNA, the CDR3 is TGTGCCAGCATTCGGGATAGCGGGAGGGCCACAGATACGCAGTATTTT. Protein product: CASIRDSGRATDTQYF.

A note on this clone: The identical CDR3 is also encoded by other nucleotide sequences in the sample. The CDR3 is CASSPQGGSYEQYF. The CDR3 DNA sequence: TGTGCCAGCTCACCACAAGGGGGATCCTACGAGCAGTACTTC. This sequence joins TRBV18 and TRBJ2-7; D is perhaps TRBD1 (6 bases). Looked up from germline, CDR1 is KGHSH and CDR2 is LQKENI. V was clipped by 1 base and J by 1 base, with 8 bases between them. CDR3 size: 14 residues.

In the case of this clone: A far larger clone differs by one base, so this is likely a read error. V and J are TRBV7-3 and TRBJ2-1, with 11 bases identical to TRBD2. Germline loops: CDR1 SGHTA, CDR2 FQGTGA. V was clipped by 4 bases and J by 4 bases; unmatched bases: 3. CDR3 length: 15 residues. This chain's CDR3 is CASSSRLAGYNEQFF. The CDR3 DNA sequence: TGTGCCAGCAGCTCTAGACTAGCGGGATACAATGAGCAGTTCTTC.

This clone is a singleton in its sample. The chain uses TRBV28 and TRBJ1-1; D is perhaps TRBD1 (5 bases). Germline V gene lookup returns CDR1 MDHEN and CDR2 SYDVKM. The CDR3 covers 15 residues. V shed 2 bases and J shed 3 bases, with 13 bases lying between them. CDR3 bases: TGTGCCAGCAGTTTAGAGGGGAATTGGGACACTGAAGCTTTCTTT. This sequence encodes CASSLEGNWDTEAFF.

The V call is TRBV15, the J call TRBJ2-3; 7 bases match TRBD1. The CDR3 contains 17 residues. Germline assignment: CDR1 LNHNV and CDR2 YYDKDF (reference sequence). Trimming took 1 base from V and 0 from J; bases not matched to a gene: 7. As DNA, the CDR3 is TGTGCCACCAGCAGAGGGGACAGTTCGCCCAGCACAGATACGCAGTATTTT. The encoded protein is CATSRGDSSPSTDTQYF.

This clone occurred once. CDR3 loop: CASSLRAETQYF. The CDR3 nucleotides are TGTGCCAGCTCACTCAGGGCGGAGACCCAGTACTTC. The V gene is TRBV18, the J gene TRBJ2-5; a weak D match, TRBD1 (5 bases). V was clipped by 4 bases and J by 5 bases, with 8 bases between them. Germline V gene sequence: CDR1 KGHSH, CDR2 LQKENI. CDR3 size: 12 residues. The full variable domain, completed using reference TRBV18 and TRBJ2-5, is NAGVMQNPRHLVRRRGQEARLRCSPMKGHSHVYWYRQLPEEGLKFMVYLQKENIIDESGMPKERFSAEFPKEGPSILRIQQVVRGDSAAYFCASSLRAETQYFGPGTRLLVL.

The chain carries TRBV27 and TRBJ2-6; D is unresolved. Germline lookup yields CDR1 MNHEY and CDR2 SMNVEV (reference sequence). CDR3 length equals 15 residues. Trimming took off 4 bases at V and 4 bases at J, with 11 bases between the two ends. CDR3 region: CASSYWGTGANVLTF. The CDR3 DNA reads TGTGCCAGCAGTTACTGGGGTACCGGGGCCAACGTCCTGACTTTC.

Remarks on this clone: At the DNA level, this CDR3 is encoded by other sequences in the same sample as well. The rearrangement uses TRBV5-1 and TRBJ2-1; TRBD2 matches at 9 bases. Germline assignment: CDR1 SGHRS and CDR2 YFSETQ. This CDR3 comprises 14 residues. The trim removed 4 bases at V and 3 bases at J, leaving 2 bases unmatched. CDR3: CASSLAGSYNEQFF. The CDR3 region has the DNA TGCGCCAGCAGCCTAGCGGGAAGCTACAATGAGCAGTTCTTC.

The rearrangement joins TRBV6-6 to TRBJ1-5, with D maybe TRBD1 (6 bases). Trimming cost V 5 bases and J 3 bases, with 11 bases left between them. CDR1 is MNHNY and CDR2 is SVGAGI in the germline V gene (reference sequence). This CDR3 region has 14 residues. In nucleotides, the CDR3 is TGTGCCAGCAGTACCGGGGGCACCAATCAGCCCCAGCATTTT. Amino acids: CASSTGGTNQPQHF.

DNA of the CDR3: TGTGCCTGGAGGCCCCTAAGGGGAACCCACATTTACGAGCAGTACTTC. Protein sequence: CAWRPLRGTHIYEQYF. J is TRBJ2-7 and V is TRBV30; maybe TRBD1 (5 bases). In germline, CDR1 is GTSNPN, CDR2 SVGIG (reference sequence). With 3 bases removed from V and 4 bases from J, the gap between germline ends came to 22 bases. The length of the CDR3 is 16 residues.

Only a few counts were recorded for this clone. CDR3: CASSPDRNGNTIYF. In nucleotides, the CDR3 is TGCGCCAGCAGTCCGGACAGGAATGGAAACACCATATATTTT. The chain joins TRBV10-1 to TRBJ1-3, with 7 positions matching TRBD1. This CDR3 contains 14 residues. The ends lost 5 bases at V and 3 bases at J; junction bases unmatched: 4. Germline CDR1 WNHNN, CDR2 SYGVQD (reference sequence).

The J gene is TRBJ2-1, the V gene TRBV6-5; 10 nucleotides agree with TRBD2. Germline V gene lookup returns CDR1 MNHEY and CDR2 SVGAGI. The CDR3 is 16 amino acids. V gave up 0 bases and J gave up 9 bases; unmatched junction bases: 8. The CDR3: CASSYSGAGGPGEQFF. CDR3 sequence (DNA): TGTGCCAGCAGTTACTCGGGAGCGGGAGGGCCAGGTGAGCAGTTCTTC.

V gene TRBV28 combines with J gene TRBJ2-3; D gene ambiguous. Trimming removed 8 bases at V and 4 bases at J, with 10 bases between. The CDR3 totals 12 residues. The germline gives CDR1 MDHEN, CDR2 SYDVKM. For the CDR3, the DNA is TGTGCCAGCGGGCCTTATGCAGATACGCAGTATTTT. Protein sequence: CASGPYADTQYF.

This clone was seen a handful of times. V is TRBV2 and J is TRBJ1-1, with a weak D call TRBD1 (5 bases). Trimming pared 6 bases from V and 0 bases from J, leaving 26 bases between. The CDR3 runs 19 residues. The germline V gene encodes CDR1 SNHLY and CDR2 FYNNEI. The CDR3 protein is CASRENPGHWGKMNTEAFF. The CDR3 coding sequence is TGTGCCAGCAGGGAAAACCCCGGGCATTGGGGGAAAATGAACACTGAAGCTTTCTTT.

V usage is TRBV4-1 and J usage is TRBJ2-7; 9 nucleotides agree with TRBD2. The CDR3 is made up of 15 amino acids. Germline CDR1 and CDR2: MGHRA and YSYEKL. Trimming at V came to 4 bases and at J to 3 bases, leaving 7 bases not matched to a gene. In DNA form, the CDR3 reads TGCGCCAGCAGCCCAGGGGGACTAGCCTTCTACGAGCAGTACTTC. Encoded protein: CASSPGGLAFYEQYF.

The count of this clone is one. The chain carries TRBV27 and TRBJ1-2; 8 bases line up with TRBD1. This CDR3 is built from 12 residues. Trimming took 7 bases from V and 5 from J; bases not matched to a gene: 3. Per the germline V gene, CDR1 is MNHEY and CDR2 is SMNVEV (reference sequence). DNA for the CDR3: TGTGCCAGCAAACAGGGGGTTTATGGCTACACCTTC. Its protein product is CASKQGVYGYTF.

V gene TRBV5-1 combines with J gene TRBJ2-1; TRBD2 agrees at 10 bases. Germline V gene lookup returns CDR1 SGHRS and CDR2 YFSETQ. V dropped 6 bases and J dropped 10; count of bases not matched to a gene: 7. This CDR3 is built from 13 residues. CDR3 sequence (DNA): TGCGCCAGCAATAAGCGGGAGGGGGCGGAGCAGTTCTTC. Translation: CASNKREGAEQFF.

The chain employs TRBV7-9 and TRBJ1-4; TRBD1 is a possible D gene (6 bases). Germline loops: CDR1 SEHNR, CDR2 FQNEAQ (reference sequence). Trimming shortened V by 6 bases and J by 8 bases, and 13 bases separated the two germline ends. The CDR3 loop spans 13 amino acids. The CDR3 DNA reads as TGTGCCAGCAGTTCAGGGGATGGAGAAAAACTGTTTTTT. It codes for CASSSGDGEKLFF.

The gene calls are TRBV28 and TRBJ2-1; 7 bases align to TRBD1. This CDR3 region has 11 residues. Looked up from germline, CDR1 is MDHEN and CDR2 is SYDVKM. The J segment lost 13 bases and the V segment lost 6 bases, leaving 6 bases of the junction unmatched. For the CDR3, the DNA is TGTGCCAGCAGCCAACAGGGGCGCCAGTTCTTC. Protein product: CASSQQGRQFF.

The chain combines TRBV9 with TRBJ2-3, with D maybe TRBD1 (5 bases). V was pared by 3 bases and J by 9 bases, with 11 bases between. There are 12 residues in the CDR3. The germline gives CDR1 SGDLS, CDR2 YYNGEE. The CDR3, as DNA: TGTGCCAGCAGCGGTAGGGGTAGCACGCAGTATTTT. Its protein is CASSGRGSTQYF. The full variable domain, rest sourced from reference TRBV9 and TRBJ2-3, is DSGVTQTPKHLITATGQRVTLRCSPRSGDLSVYWYQQSLDQGLQFLIQYYNGEERAKGNILERFSAQQFPDLHSELNLSSLELGDSALYFCASSGRGSTQYFGPGTRLTVL.

This clone has a handful of counts. The chain has TRBV7-2 and TRBJ2-7; D possibly corresponds to TRBD2 (7 bases). The ends were cut back, 1 base at V and 2 bases at J, with 9 bases in the middle. Germline-derived CDR1 and CDR2 are SGHTA and FQGNSA. CDR3 size: 14 residues. CDR3 loop: CASSLEGGPYEQYF. The CDR3, as DNA: TGTGCCAGCAGCTTAGAGGGGGGGCCCTACGAGCAGTACTTC. Full variable domain (outside the CDR3, taken from reference TRBV7-2 and TRBJ2-7): GAGVSQSPSNKVTEKGKDVELRCDPISGHTALYWYRQSLGQGLEFLIYFQGNSAPDKSGLPSDRFSAERTGGSVSTLTIQRTQQEDSAVYLCASSLEGGPYEQYFGPGTRLTVT.

This chain uses TRBV19 with TRBJ2-1, with D unresolved. CDR1 is LNHDA, CDR2 SQIVND, per germline (reference sequence). The CDR3 is 13 residues long. The V and J ends lost 6 bases and 3 bases respectively, with 9 bases between them. The CDR3 bases are TGTGCCAGTAGCCCGCCAGTCTACAATGAGCAGTTCTTC. Translated: CASSPPVYNEQFF. The variable domain in full, completed from reference TRBV19 and TRBJ2-1, reads DGGITQSPKYLFRKEGQNVTLSCEQNLNHDAMYWYRQDPGQGLRLIYYSQIVNDFQKGDIAEGYSVSREKKESFPLTVTSAQKNPTAFYLCASSPPVYNEQFFGPGTRLTVL.

The chain carries TRBV11-2 and TRBJ2-5; D is undetermined. The germline V and J ends were trimmed by 3 bases and 0 bases, with 5 bases remaining between them. Germline V gene lookup returns CDR1 SGHAT and CDR2 FQNNGV. The CDR3 is 13 amino acids. CDR3 bases: TGTGCCAGCAGCTTTGGCGACCAAGAGACCCAGTACTTC. Translation gives CASSFGDQETQYF.

This sequence joins TRBV7-9 and TRBJ1-3; 10 nucleotides line up with TRBD1. CDR1 is SEHNR, CDR2 FQNEAQ, per germline (reference sequence). This CDR3 has 18 amino acids. The J segment lost 6 bases and the V segment lost 4 bases, leaving 15 bases of the junction unmatched. The CDR3 here is CASSSILVFGQGVNTIYF. In DNA form, the CDR3 reads TGTGCCAGCAGCTCCATCTTGGTGTTCGGACAGGGGGTAAACACCATATATTTT.

Only a few counts were recorded for this clone. This sequence joins TRBV19 and TRBJ1-5, with D possibly being TRBD1 (6 bases). Germline loops: CDR1 LNHDA, CDR2 SQIVND (reference sequence). The CDR3 is 15 residues long. The germline V and J ends were trimmed by 4 bases and 7 bases, with 17 bases remaining between them. The CDR3, as DNA: TGTGCCAGTAGTAATAAGCGGGGGCCACTACAGCCCCAGCATTTT. Protein sequence: CASSNKRGPLQPQHF.

This clone occurred many times. This chain uses TRBV28 with TRBJ1-5; 7 bases are a match to TRBD1. Per germline, CDR1 MDHEN and CDR2 SYDVKM. The CDR3 loop spans 15 amino acids. With V trimmed by 6 bases and J by 1 base, 6 bases remained unmatched. The CDR3 sequence: CASRQTGASNQPQHF. The CDR3 coding sequence is TGTGCCAGCAGACAAACAGGGGCGAGCAATCAGCCCCAGCATTTT. Using reference TRBV28 and TRBJ1-5 for the parts outside the CDR3, the full variable domain is DVKVTQSSRYLVKRTGEKVFLECVQDMDHENMFWYRQDPGLGLRLIYFSYDVKMKEKGDIPEGYSVSREKKERFSLILESASTNQTSMYLCASRQTGASNQPQHFGDGTRLSIL.

The chain uses TRBV4-1 and TRBJ2-1, with 7 bases fitting TRBD2. CDR3 length: 19 amino acids. Trimming at V came to 1 base and at J to 3 bases, leaving 15 bases not matched to a gene. Per the germline V gene, CDR1 is MGHRA and CDR2 is YSYEKL. The CDR3 here is CASSQAPPGGPVVYNEQFF. CDR3 nucleotide sequence: TGCGCCAGCAGCCAAGCTCCCCCGGGGGGACCTGTTGTCTACAATGAGCAGTTCTTC.